This T cell receptor beta chain was identified during a study of shared clonotypes between healthy human individuals. Points from the study as a whole: Sharing across a handful of donors was seen in 5% to 5.5% of naive CD4 clonotypes.

Method: immunoSEQ multiplex PCR; TCRdb's copy keeps in-frame clones and lacks some. The sample records a few million clones, roughly 95% being singletons. Note on this clone: Its antigen is not identified.

The CDR3 has 13 residues. The germline gives CDR1 SNHLY, CDR2 FYNNEI. Trimming left V 6 bases short and J 7 bases short, with 15 bases between. Donors, without exception, were Caucasian adults residing in Nashville, Tennessee. The sequenced material came from naive CD4+ T cells sorted from blood. Subset defined: CD45RA+ positively selected. The sequence came from a man younger than 30 in good health. The chain joins TRBV2 to TRBJ1-2; D is undetermined. The CDR3 spells CASRLLTGIGYTF. The CDR3 bases are TGTGCCAGCAGGCTATTAACGGGGATTGGCTACACCTTC.